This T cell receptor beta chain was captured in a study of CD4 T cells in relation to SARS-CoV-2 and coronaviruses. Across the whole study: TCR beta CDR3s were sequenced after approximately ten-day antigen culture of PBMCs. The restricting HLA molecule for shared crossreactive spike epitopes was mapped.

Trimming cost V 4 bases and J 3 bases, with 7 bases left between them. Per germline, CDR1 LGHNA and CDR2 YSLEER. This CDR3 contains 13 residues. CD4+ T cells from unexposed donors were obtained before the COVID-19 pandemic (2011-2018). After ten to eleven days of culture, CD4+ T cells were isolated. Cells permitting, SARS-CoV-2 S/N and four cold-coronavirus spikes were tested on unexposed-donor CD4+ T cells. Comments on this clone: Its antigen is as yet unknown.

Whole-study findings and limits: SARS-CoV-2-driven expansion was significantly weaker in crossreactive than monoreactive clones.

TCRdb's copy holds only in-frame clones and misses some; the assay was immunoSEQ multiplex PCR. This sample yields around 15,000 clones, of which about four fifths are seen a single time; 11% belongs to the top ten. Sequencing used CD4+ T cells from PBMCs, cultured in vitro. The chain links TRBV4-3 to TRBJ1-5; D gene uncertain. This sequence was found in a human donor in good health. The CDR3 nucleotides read TGCGCCAGCAGCCCCCAGGTCAATCAGCCCCAGCATTTT. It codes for CASSPQVNQPQHF.